This TCR beta chain was profiled in a study of metastatic and nonmetastatic thyroid tumors. Study information: Repertoire comparison spanned blood and tumor or nodule tissue of malignant and benign thyroid patients. Findings and caveats of the study: Malignant thyroid tumors reportedly had TCR beta diversity that was significantly higher than in benign nodules, in blood and tumor.

Thyroid surgery was preceded by no treatment in any patient. Original methodology: The study took CDR3 differences across clinicopathological groups and made a distant-metastasis classifier for papillary thyroid cancer from them. TCRdb re-analyzed the PCR reads using MiXCR. It is TCRdb's table, rather than the study itself, that gives the V and J calls and clone size. The table shows 45,000 to 55,000 clones, with roughly a quarter occurring only once. CDR3 length equals 15 residues. In germline, CDR1 is KGHDR, CDR2 SFDVKD. This clone came up many times. Its target is not known. A junction boundary mismatches the germline segment, possibly from a read error.

Sequenced input: blood. This chain connects TRBV24-1 to TRBJ2-1, with 9 positions matching TRBD1. This TCR was recovered from a male donor with papillary thyroid cancer or a benign thyroid nodule (not recorded which). Some clones in this sample may be carry-over from other donors' samples. As DNA, the CDR3 is TGTGCCACCAGTGATGCCGGGACAGGGAGAAATGGGCAGTTCTTC. Protein product: CATSDAGTGRNGQFF.